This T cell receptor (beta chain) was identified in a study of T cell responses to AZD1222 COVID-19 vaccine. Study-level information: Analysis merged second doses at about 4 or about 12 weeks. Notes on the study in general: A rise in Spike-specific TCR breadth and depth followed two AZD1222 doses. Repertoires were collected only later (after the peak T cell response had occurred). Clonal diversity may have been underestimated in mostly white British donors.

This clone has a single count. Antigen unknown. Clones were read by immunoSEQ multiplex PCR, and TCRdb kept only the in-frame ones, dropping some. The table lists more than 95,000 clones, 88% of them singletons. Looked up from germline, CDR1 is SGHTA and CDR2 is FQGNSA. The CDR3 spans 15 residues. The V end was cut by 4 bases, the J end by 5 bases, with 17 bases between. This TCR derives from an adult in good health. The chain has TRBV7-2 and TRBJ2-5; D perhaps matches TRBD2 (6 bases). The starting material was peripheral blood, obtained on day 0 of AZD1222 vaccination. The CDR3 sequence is CASSSARAGGETQYF. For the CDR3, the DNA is TGTGCCAGCAGCTCCGCACGAGCGGGTGGGGAGACCCAGTACTTC.